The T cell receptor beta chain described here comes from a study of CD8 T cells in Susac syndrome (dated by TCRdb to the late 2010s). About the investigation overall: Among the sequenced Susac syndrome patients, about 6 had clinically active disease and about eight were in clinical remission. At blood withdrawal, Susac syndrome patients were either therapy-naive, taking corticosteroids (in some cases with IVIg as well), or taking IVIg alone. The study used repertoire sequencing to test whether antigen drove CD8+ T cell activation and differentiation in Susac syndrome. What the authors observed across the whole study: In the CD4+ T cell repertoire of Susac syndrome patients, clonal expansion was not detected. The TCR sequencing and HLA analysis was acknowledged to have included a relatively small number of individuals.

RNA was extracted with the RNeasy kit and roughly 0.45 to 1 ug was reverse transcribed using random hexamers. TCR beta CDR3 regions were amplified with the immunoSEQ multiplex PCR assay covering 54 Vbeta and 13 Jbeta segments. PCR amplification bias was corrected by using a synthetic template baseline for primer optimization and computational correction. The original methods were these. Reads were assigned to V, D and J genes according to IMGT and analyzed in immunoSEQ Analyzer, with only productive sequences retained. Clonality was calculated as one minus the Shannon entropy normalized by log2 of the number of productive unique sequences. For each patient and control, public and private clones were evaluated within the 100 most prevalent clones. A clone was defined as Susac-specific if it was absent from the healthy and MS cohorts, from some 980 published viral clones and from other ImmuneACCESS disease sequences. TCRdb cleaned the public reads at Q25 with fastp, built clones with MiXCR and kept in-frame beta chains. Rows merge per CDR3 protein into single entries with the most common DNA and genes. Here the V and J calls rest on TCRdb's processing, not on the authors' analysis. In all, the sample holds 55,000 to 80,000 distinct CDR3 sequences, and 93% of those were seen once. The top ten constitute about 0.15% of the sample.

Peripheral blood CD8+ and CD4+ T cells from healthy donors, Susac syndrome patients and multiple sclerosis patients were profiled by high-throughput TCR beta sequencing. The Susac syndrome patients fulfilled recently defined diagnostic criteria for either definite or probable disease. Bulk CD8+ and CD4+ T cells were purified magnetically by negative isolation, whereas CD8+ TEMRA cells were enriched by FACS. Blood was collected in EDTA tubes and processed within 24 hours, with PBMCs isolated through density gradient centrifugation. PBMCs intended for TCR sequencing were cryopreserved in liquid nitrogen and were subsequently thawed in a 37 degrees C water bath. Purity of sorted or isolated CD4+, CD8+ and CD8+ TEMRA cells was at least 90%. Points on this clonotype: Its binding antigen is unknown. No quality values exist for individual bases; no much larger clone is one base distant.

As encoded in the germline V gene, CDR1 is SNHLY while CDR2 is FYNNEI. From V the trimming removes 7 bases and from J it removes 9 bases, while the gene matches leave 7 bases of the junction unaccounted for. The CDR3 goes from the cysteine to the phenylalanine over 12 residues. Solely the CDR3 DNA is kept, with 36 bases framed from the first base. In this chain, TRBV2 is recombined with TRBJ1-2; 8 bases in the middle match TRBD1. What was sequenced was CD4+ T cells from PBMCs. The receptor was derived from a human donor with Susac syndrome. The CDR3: CASKEGTGRYTF. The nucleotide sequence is TGTGCCAGCAAAGAGGGGACAGGACGCTACACCTTC. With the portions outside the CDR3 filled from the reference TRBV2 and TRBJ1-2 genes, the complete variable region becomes EPEVTQTPSHQVTQMGQEVILRCVPISNHLYFYWYRQILGQKVEFLVSFYNNEISEKSEIFDDQFSVERPDGSNFTLKIRSTKLEDSAMYFCASKEGTGRYTFGSGTRLTVV.